Each of the 5 T cell receptor beta chains below was sequenced from the same sample in a study of blood T cell repertoires in COVID-19. Sequenced by immunoSEQ multiplex PCR; TCRdb stores in-frame clones only, minus some. The sample has 110,000 to 150,000 clones, roughly nine tenths seen once. Sequenced: peripheral blood. The receptor source for this set is a woman aged 55-75 years with active COVID-19.

This chain connects TRBV3-1 (or the pseudogene TRBV3-2) to TRBJ1-3, with D unclear. The CDR3 runs to 14 residues. Germline V gives CDR1 LGHDT, CDR2 YNNKEL (reference sequence). Trimming removed 0 bases at V and 4 bases at J, with 7 bases between. In nucleotides, the CDR3 is TGTGCCAGCAGCCAAGATTATCAGGGAAACACCATATATTTT. Its translation is CASSQDYQGNTIYF.

V and J are TRBV5-8 and TRBJ2-5, with 9 positions matching TRBD1. The CDR3 is 16 residues long. The V segment lost 7 bases and the J segment 7 bases; nucleotides outside the gene matches: 17. In germline, CDR1 is SGHTS, CDR2 YDEGEE. The CDR3 sequence: CASPPGTGWSGRTQYF. The CDR3 DNA reads TGTGCCAGCCCTCCAGGGACAGGGTGGTCTGGGAGGACCCAGTACTTC. Variable domain in full (rest from reference TRBV5-8 and TRBJ2-5): EAGVTQSPTHLIKTRGQQATLRCSPISGHTSVYWYQQALGLGLQFLLWYDEGEERNRGNFPPRFSGRQFPNYSSELNVNALELEDSALYLCASPPGTGWSGRTQYFGPGTRLLVL.

The V gene is TRBV6-6, the J gene TRBJ1-5; 7 positions match TRBD1. Germline V gene lookup returns CDR1 MNHNY and CDR2 SVGAGI (reference sequence). This CDR3 is 15 amino acids long. V lost 5 bases to trimming and J lost 0 bases; unmatched junction nucleotides: 4. CDR3 protein: CASSPDRNSNQPQHF. The CDR3 DNA follows: TGTGCCAGCAGTCCGGACAGGAATAGCAATCAGCCCCAGCATTTT.

The chain couples TRBV9 to TRBJ2-5; D might be TRBD2 (6 bases). CDR1 is SGDLS and CDR2 is YYNGEE in the germline V gene. V dropped 3 bases and J dropped 9 bases, with 24 bases sitting between them. This CDR3 spans 16 amino acids. CDR3 region: CASSGPPGLRMGAQYF. The CDR3 DNA sequence: TGTGCCAGCAGCGGACCTCCGGGACTCCGGATGGGTGCCCAGTACTTC.

The gene calls are TRBV6-5 and TRBJ2-5; weak D call: TRBD2 (5 bases). Germline V gene data show CDR1 as MNHEY and CDR2 as SVGAGI. The CDR3 consists of 15 residues. Deletions cut 2 bases from V and 5 bases from J, with 15 bases between. The CDR3 here is CASSYVSGGRETQYF. CDR3 DNA sequence: TGTGCCAGCAGTTACGTTTCAGGAGGACGGGAGACCCAGTACTTC.